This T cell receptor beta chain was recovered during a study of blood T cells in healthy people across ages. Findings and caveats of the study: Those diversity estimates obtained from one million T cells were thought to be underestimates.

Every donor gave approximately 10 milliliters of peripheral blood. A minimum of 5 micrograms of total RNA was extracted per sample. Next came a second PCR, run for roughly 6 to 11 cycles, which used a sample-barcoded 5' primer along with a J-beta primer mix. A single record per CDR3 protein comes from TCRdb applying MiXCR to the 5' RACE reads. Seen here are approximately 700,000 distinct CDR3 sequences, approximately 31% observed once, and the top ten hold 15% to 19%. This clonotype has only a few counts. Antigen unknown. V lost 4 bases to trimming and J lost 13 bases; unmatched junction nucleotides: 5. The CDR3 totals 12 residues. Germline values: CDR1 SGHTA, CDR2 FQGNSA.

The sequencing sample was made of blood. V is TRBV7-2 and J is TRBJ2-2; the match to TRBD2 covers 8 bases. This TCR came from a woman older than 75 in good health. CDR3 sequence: CASSSLAEGLFF. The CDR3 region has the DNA TGTGCCAGCAGCTCACTAGCGGAGGGGCTGTTTTTT.